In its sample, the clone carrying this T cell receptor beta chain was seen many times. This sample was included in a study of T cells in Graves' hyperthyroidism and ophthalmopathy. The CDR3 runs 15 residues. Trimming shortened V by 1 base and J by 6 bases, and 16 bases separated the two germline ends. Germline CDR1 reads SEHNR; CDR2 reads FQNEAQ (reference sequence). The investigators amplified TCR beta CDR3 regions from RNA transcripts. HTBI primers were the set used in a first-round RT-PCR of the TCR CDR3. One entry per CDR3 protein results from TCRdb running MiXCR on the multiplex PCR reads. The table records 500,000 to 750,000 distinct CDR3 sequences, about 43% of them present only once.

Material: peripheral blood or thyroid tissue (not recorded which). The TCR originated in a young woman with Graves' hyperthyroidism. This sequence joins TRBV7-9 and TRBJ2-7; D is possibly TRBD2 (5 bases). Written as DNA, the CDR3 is TGTGCCAGCAGCTTAGAACAGAGGGCCCACGGCGAGCAGTACTTC. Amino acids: CASSLEQRAHGEQYF.